This T cell receptor (beta chain) was found in a study of blood T cell repertoires in COVID-19. Sequencing was performed with immunoSEQ multiplex PCR; in TCRdb, only in-frame clones are kept and a portion is missing. This table holds some 110,000 clones, over 65% found once. Germline V gene sequence: CDR1 MGHRA, CDR2 YSYEKL. The ends lost 7 bases at V and 6 bases at J; junction bases unmatched: 2. The CDR3 totals 13 residues. Sequencing was done on a sample of peripheral blood. The V and J genes are TRBV4-1 and TRBJ2-2, with 10 nucleotides matching TRBD1. The sequence was obtained from a man aged 25 to 40 with acute or convalescent COVID-19. CDR3 sequence: CASKGTGAGELFF. As DNA, the CDR3 is TGCGCCAGCAAGGGGACAGGGGCCGGGGAGCTGTTTTTT.